Each of the 10 T cell receptor beta chains below was sequenced from the same sample in a study of blood T cells in healthy people across ages. Sample-barcoded 5' priming and a J-beta primer mix drove a second PCR of 7 to 11 cycles. TCRdb called the 5' RACE reads again in MiXCR, with one record for every CDR3 protein. Among fewer than 900,000 distinct CDR3 sequences listed, about 52% were seen once. Source material: blood. The receptors were gathered from a woman aged 55-75 years in good health.

The gene calls are TRBV29-1 and TRBJ2-5; the D gene could be TRBD1 or TRBD2 (5 bases each). The V end lost 6 bases, the J end lost 5 bases, and 19 bases lay between the germline ends. This CDR3 contains 14 residues. Germline-derived CDR1 and CDR2 are SQVTM and ANQGSEA. The DNA of the CDR3 is TGCAGCGTAGCTAGGGACCATCCAGGGGAGACCCAGTACTTC. It specifies CSVARDHPGETQYF.

The genes are TRBV18 and TRBJ2-7, with 10 positions matching TRBD2. The CDR3 sequence is 15 residues long. Germline CDR1 KGHSH, CDR2 LQKENI. V gave up 2 bases and J gave up 1 base; unmatched junction bases: 2. CDR3 loop: CASSPTSGTSYEQYF. The CDR3 DNA sequence: TGTGCCAGCTCACCAACTAGCGGGACTTCCTACGAGCAGTACTTC.

This chain links TRBV5-6 with TRBJ1-1; D is ambiguous. This CDR3 contains 14 residues. Germline values: CDR1 SGHDT, CDR2 YYEEEE. V dropped 0 bases and J dropped 3 bases, with 9 bases sitting between them. CDR3 amino acids: CASSLVTRDTEAFF. DNA of the CDR3: TGTGCCAGCAGCTTGGTAACACGGGACACTGAAGCTTTCTTT.

This clonotype was seen a few times. This chain joins TRBV28 and TRBJ2-7, with D tentatively TRBD1 (7 bases). Trimming cost V 6 bases and J 3 bases, with 18 bases left between them. The germline CDR1 and CDR2 sequences are MDHEN and SYDVKM. This CDR3 is built from 15 residues. This CDR3 reads CASSPRGGGYYEQYF. Here the CDR3 DNA reads TGTGCCAGCAGCCCGAGAGGAGGGGGCTACTACGAGCAGTACTTC.

The J gene is TRBJ1-1, the V gene TRBV12-3 or TRBV12-4, with 7 bases identical to TRBD1. The CDR3 has 15 residues. The V and J ends lost 6 bases and 2 bases, in that order; junction bases with no gene match: 9. The CDR3 nucleotides are TGTGCCAGCAGACCCAGGACAGGCCTTAACACTGAAGCTTTCTTT. It encodes CASRPRTGLNTEAFF.

This clonotype was counted between two and nine times. This chain joins TRBV7-8 and TRBJ2-7; TRBD1 might be the D (6 bases). The CDR3 is made up of 15 amino acids. V dropped 5 bases and J dropped 2 bases, with 16 bases sitting between them. Germline CDR1 SGHVS, CDR2 FQNEAQ. CDR3 sequence reads: CASSPGRQGTYEQYF. CDR3 DNA sequence: TGTGCCAGCAGCCCAGGAAGGCAGGGGACCTACGAGCAGTACTTC.

This clonotype was seen repeatedly, ten times or more. The V gene is TRBV12-3 or TRBV12-4, the J gene TRBJ2-7; maybe TRBD1 (6 bases). This CDR3 comprises 13 residues. V was cut by 6 bases and J by 5 bases, with 14 bases left in between. CDR3 sequence: CASRKGRGNEQYF. As DNA, the CDR3 is TGTGCCAGCAGGAAGGGCAGGGGAAACGAGCAGTACTTC.

The chain uses TRBV16 and TRBJ1-2; D gene uncertain. The V gene lost 1 base and the J gene lost 0 bases, with 9 bases spanning the gap. CDR1 is KGHSY and CDR2 is FQNENV in the germline V gene. The CDR3 loop spans 15 amino acids. CDR3 region: CASSQLGRTNYGYTF. In DNA, the CDR3 is TGTGCCAGCAGCCAATTGGGCAGAACTAACTATGGCTACACCTTC.

The chain joins TRBV2 to TRBJ2-5, with TRBD2 matching 13 bases. CDR3 size: 17 residues. Germline CDR1 SNHLY, CDR2 FYNNEI. Trimming at V came to 4 bases and at J to 2 bases, leaving 7 bases not matched to a gene. The DNA of the CDR3 is TGTGCCAGCAGTGGTCCGACTAGCGGGAGGACACAAGAGACCCAGTACTTC. It specifies CASSGPTSGRTQETQYF.

The chain carries TRBV6-2 or TRBV6-3 and TRBJ2-7; 9 nucleotides agree with TRBD2. The V gene end was trimmed by 0 bases and the J gene end by 4 bases; junction bases not matched to a gene: 4. Germline V CDR1 and CDR2: MNHEY, SVGEGT. The CDR3 consists of 15 residues. CDR3 in DNA: TGTGCCAGCAGTTACTCGTTAGCGGGAGTTTACGAGCAGTACTTC. This codes for CASSYSLAGVYEQYF.